The clone carrying this TCR beta chain was detected ten times or more. Its antigen remains unidentified. TCRdb fed the reads into MiXCR, producing one record per CDR3 protein. This sample has 830,000 or so distinct CDR3 sequences, with over 25% found just once. The data were obtained in a study of T cell repertoires in cytomegalovirus infection. Study background: Used in the study were CMV epitopes, some recently identified and HLA-C-restricted, others well-studied and HLA-B-restricted. Both a matching HLA type and CMV infection were indicated by public TCR beta signatures. Overall study results and limits: The response measured ex vivo was dominated by TCR beta clonotypes (HLA-C-restricted and CMV-specific). Summed public TCR beta family frequency identified CMV carriers bearing the relevant HLA.

The CDR3 is 16 amino acids. V was trimmed by 4 bases and J by 0 bases, leaving 15 bases between them. The material sequenced was cultured CD8+ T cells from PBMCs, taken from culture after CMV antigen stimulation. The V call is TRBV12-3 or TRBV12-4, the J call TRBJ1-1; tentatively, D is TRBD1 (5 bases). The receptor's source is a human donor in good health (CMV status not recorded). Some clones in this sample may be carry-over from other donors' samples. CDR3 region: CASSSAGTRMNTEAFF. CDR3 nucleotide sequence: TGTGCCAGCAGTTCCGCAGGGACCCGGATGAACACTGAAGCTTTCTTT.